Only one count was recorded for the clone carrying this TCR beta chain. The record originates from a study of early stage breast cancer tumors. Each sample had two DNA replicates, approximately 0.52 ug blood or around 1.4 ug tissue. The table came from immunoSEQ multiplex PCR; TCRdb's copy has only in-frame clones and leaves some out. This table has roughly 5,000 clones, under 80% appearing once. This CDR3 has 14 amino acids. The ends were cut back, 2 bases at V and 4 bases at J, with 12 bases in the middle. CDR1 is GTSNPN, CDR2 SVGIG, per germline (reference sequence). The chain recombines TRBV30 with TRBJ2-4; TRBD1 might be the D (6 bases). The sequence derives from a person aged 55-75 years with breast cancer. The material sequenced was breast tumor tissue. The CDR3: CAWSQGQVKNIQYF. CDR3 DNA sequence: TGTGCCTGGAGTCAGGGGCAGGTGAAAAACATTCAGTACTTC.